This TCR beta chain was recovered during a study of vaccination and CD4 T cells after COVID-19. Study at large: The convalescent group had six males, four females, seven Caucasians, two Asians, one multiracial.

The Oncomine TCR Beta short-read assay was what sequenced the DNA obtained from cultured CD4+ T cells. TCRdb ran MiXCR on the PCR reads and lists one entry per CDR3 protein. This sample has about 20,000 distinct CDR3 sequences, with roughly 64% found just once. Regarding this clonotype: Antigen: not known.

The CDR3 is 15 residues long. Germline CDR1 SGHDN, CDR2 FVKESK. With V trimmed by 4 bases and J by 4 bases, 6 bases remained unmatched. Treatment specified: approximately 10-day PBMC culture with coronavirus spike peptide pools or control peptides (ViraFEST assay). The ViraFEST method relied on peptide pools to expand antigen-specific T cells, followed by TCR sequencing. This sequence originates from a human donor who had recovered from COVID-19. This chain uses TRBV14 with TRBJ2-7; TRBD2 aligns across 11 bases. Sequenced sample: CD4+ T cells from blood, cultured in vitro. The CDR3 spells CASSPLSGRAYEQYF. The DNA for the CDR3 is TGTGCCAGCAGCCCGCTTAGCGGGAGGGCGTACGAGCAGTACTTC.